These 25 T cell receptor beta chains came from one sample sequenced in a study of shared clonotypes between healthy human individuals. Generated by immunoSEQ multiplex PCR, the TCRdb table keeps only in-frame clones and is missing some. The sample includes some 2 million clones, over 85% of them seen just once. Terminally differentiated effector memory CD45RA+ cells were left out of the naive CD8 fraction, which was CD45RO-negative and positively selected for CCR7. The specimen sequenced was naive CD8+ T cells sorted from blood. Receptor source: a man between 18 and 29 years old in good health.

This clone was observed a single time. This CDR3 is also generated by other DNA sequences in the sample. The V call is TRBV4-1, the J call TRBJ2-7; maybe TRBD1 (6 bases). This CDR3 region has 14 residues. The germline gives CDR1 MGHRA, CDR2 YSYEKL. The ends were cut back, 0 bases at V and 3 bases at J, with 9 bases in the middle. This CDR3 is CASSQDPRGYEQYF. The CDR3 DNA sequence: TGCGCCAGCAGCCAAGATCCCAGGGGCTACGAGCAGTACTTC.

The chain uses TRBV2 and TRBJ2-3, with 9 bases fitting TRBD1. V shed 2 bases, J shed 3 bases, and the junction held 9 bases outside the gene matches. The CDR3 is 17 amino acids. Germline assignment: CDR1 SNHLY and CDR2 FYNNEI. CDR3: CASSELKGTGTTDTQYF. DNA for the CDR3: TGTGCCAGCAGTGAACTGAAGGGGACAGGGACGACAGATACGCAGTATTTT. The full variable domain, its missing parts supplied by reference TRBV2 and TRBJ2-3, is EPEVTQTPSHQVTQMGQEVILRCVPISNHLYFYWYRQILGQKVEFLVSFYNNEISEKSEIFDDQFSVERPDGSNFTLKIRSTKLEDSAMYFCASSELKGTGTTDTQYFGPGTRLTVL.

The rearrangement links TRBV19 to TRBJ1-2; no firm D call. The CDR3 consists of 11 residues. The germline V and J ends were trimmed by 5 bases and 4 bases, with 5 bases remaining between them. CDR1 LNHDA and CDR2 SQIVND come from the germline V gene (reference sequence). CDR3 DNA sequence: TGTGCCAGTAGTGCCGGCTATGGCTACACCTTC. Translated: CASSAGYGYTF.

The chain carries TRBV28 and TRBJ1-4; 7 bases are shared with TRBD1. The CDR3 runs 17 residues. CDR1 is MDHEN and CDR2 is SYDVKM in the germline V gene. Trimming at V came to 4 bases and at J to 8 bases, leaving 16 bases not matched to a gene. Here the CDR3 DNA reads TGTGCCAGCAGTTCCGATCTTACAGGGGCTCAGCGGGAAAAACTGTTTTTT. Protein sequence: CASSSDLTGAQREKLFF.

The J gene is TRBJ1-1, the V gene TRBV5-6; 8 bases fit TRBD1. V was pared by 2 bases and J by 3 bases, with 6 bases of the junction left unmatched. The germline CDR1 and CDR2 sequences are SGHDT and YYEEEE. The length of the CDR3 is 15 residues. The CDR3 nucleotides are TGTGCCAGCAGCTTCCTACAGGGGGGTTACACTGAAGCTTTCTTT. Its protein product is CASSFLQGGYTEAFF.

The chain recombines TRBV18 with TRBJ1-2; unclear D gene. V was trimmed by 0 bases and J by 6 bases, leaving 8 bases between them. Germline-derived CDR1 and CDR2 are KGHSH and LQKENI. The CDR3 runs 13 residues. The CDR3 loop is CASSPPRVDGYTF. As DNA, the CDR3 is TGTGCCAGCTCACCACCCCGGGTAGATGGCTACACCTTC.

This clone was detected once. The chain carries TRBV19 and TRBJ2-1; the D gene is possibly TRBD2 (7 bases). The CDR3 length is 14 residues. Germline values: CDR1 LNHDA, CDR2 SQIVND (reference sequence). V gave up 3 bases and J gave up 6 bases, with 12 bases separating them. CDR3 DNA: TGTGCCAGTAGTATCGGGGGGCGCGTCAATGAGCAGTTCTTC. Encoded protein: CASSIGGRVNEQFF.

V usage is TRBV6-7 and J usage is TRBJ1-5; TRBD1 is a possible D gene (6 bases). TRBV6-7 is given ORF status, its function remaining uncertain. The V gene lost 5 bases and the J gene lost 1 base, with 15 bases spanning the gap. The CDR3 contains 16 residues. The CDR3 loop is CASSHGSGTSNQPQHF. CDR3 DNA sequence: TGTGCCAGCAGTCACGGCTCCGGGACAAGCAATCAGCCCCAGCATTTT.

This clone was detected only a few times. The chain links TRBV7-8 to TRBJ1-5, with 7 nucleotides matching TRBD1. This CDR3 comprises 15 residues. CDR1 SGHVS and CDR2 FQNEAQ come from the germline V gene. V shed 1 base, J shed 6 bases, and the junction held 6 bases outside the gene matches. CDR3 protein: CASSLVEGGRQPQHF. In DNA, the CDR3 is TGTGCCAGCAGCTTAGTGGAAGGGGGCCGTCAGCCCCAGCATTTT.

This clone showed up many times. The J gene is TRBJ1-6, the V gene TRBV10-3; 7 bases agree with TRBD1. The CDR3 extends over 14 amino acids. Germline CDR1 is ENHRY and CDR2 is SYGVKD. V was clipped by 11 bases and J by 9 bases; unmatched bases: 13. CDR3: CAASLQGTSSPLHF. The CDR3, as DNA: TGTGCCGCCTCATTACAGGGGACTAGTTCACCCCTCCACTTT.

The gene calls are TRBV29-1 and TRBJ2-2; D not resolved. CDR3 length: 10 residues. Germline assignment: CDR1 SQVTM and CDR2 ANQGSEA. This CDR3 reads CPRATGELFF. In nucleotides, the CDR3 is TGCCCAAGGGCCACCGGGGAGCTGTTTTTT.

The J gene is TRBJ2-5, the V gene TRBV11-2, with 7 bases matching TRBD2. Trimming at V came to 6 bases and at J to 2 bases, leaving 6 bases not matched to a gene. Germline V gene sequence: CDR1 SGHAT, CDR2 FQNNGV. This CDR3 comprises 14 residues. CDR3 protein: CASRARGGQETQYF. The CDR3 DNA sequence: TGTGCCAGCAGGGCGCGCGGGGGTCAAGAGACCCAGTACTTC.

The chain combines TRBV9 with TRBJ1-2; unclear D gene. Germline loops: CDR1 SGDLS, CDR2 YYNGEE. Trimming removed 0 bases at V and 5 bases at J, with 11 bases between. The length of the CDR3 is 14 residues. CDR3 amino acids: CASSVENKPYGYTF. The CDR3 DNA reads as TGTGCCAGCAGCGTAGAAAACAAACCTTATGGCTACACCTTC.

This chain uses TRBV29-1 with TRBJ2-7; no clear D. Germline CDR1 and CDR2: SQVTM and ANQGSEA. This CDR3 spans 12 amino acids. V lost 7 bases and J lost 7, with 17 bases in between. The CDR3 nucleotides are TGCAGCGCCCGGGCCGGGTACGGGGAGCAGTACTTC. Amino acid sequence: CSARAGYGEQYF.

With regard to this clone: Additional DNA sequences in this sample encode the identical CDR3. This chain links TRBV9 with TRBJ2-2; D gene unclear. Trimming took 3 bases from V and 1 from J, leaving 4 bases between them. The CDR3 sequence is 13 residues long. Germline V gene lookup returns CDR1 SGDLS and CDR2 YYNGEE. The CDR3 here is CASSALNTGELFF. The DNA for the CDR3 is TGTGCCAGCAGCGCATTGAACACCGGGGAGCTGTTTTTT.

In DNA, the CDR3 is TGTGCCAGCAGTTCCCTCTATAACCCAGCCCCCTCGGGCCCTGAAGCTTTCTTT. It codes for CASSSLYNPAPSGPEAFF. V gene TRBV27 combines with J gene TRBJ1-1; D is unresolved. The CDR3 consists of 18 residues. The germline CDR1 and CDR2 sequences are MNHEY and SMNVEV (reference sequence). Trimming shortened V by 4 bases and J by 6 bases, and 27 bases separated the two germline ends.

V and J are TRBV13 and TRBJ2-5; 13 nucleotides align to TRBD2. Germline V CDR1 and CDR2: PRHDT, FYEKMQ (reference sequence). Losses at the gene ends were 6 bases for V and 4 bases for J; bases not matched to a gene: 5. The CDR3 extends over 15 amino acids. CDR3 region: CASSSGLAGAETQYF. Written as DNA, the CDR3 is TGTGCCAGCAGTTCAGGACTAGCGGGAGCAGAGACCCAGTACTTC.

V gene TRBV11-1 combines with J gene TRBJ2-5; 9 positions match TRBD2. Unmatched junction bases numbered 6, after V lost 5 bases and J lost 2 bases. The CDR3 totals 15 residues. Germline V gene sequence: CDR1 SGHAT, CDR2 FQDESV (reference sequence). CDR3 sequence reads: CASSPGLAGQETQYF. CDR3 nucleotides: TGTGCCAGCAGCCCCGGCCTAGCGGGACAAGAGACCCAGTACTTC.

With respect to this clone: Other DNA variants within this sample encode the same CDR3. The genes are TRBV27 and TRBJ2-7; 7 bases line up with TRBD2. The CDR3 contains 14 residues. V lost 4 bases, J lost 0 bases, and 3 bases stayed unmatched. Germline V gene lookup returns CDR1 MNHEY and CDR2 SMNVEV (reference sequence). This CDR3 reads CASSSSGSSYEQYF. CDR3 in DNA: TGTGCCAGCAGTTCTAGCGGAAGCTCCTACGAGCAGTACTTC.

The gene calls are TRBV2 and TRBJ2-1; D is perhaps TRBD1 or TRBD2 (5 bases each). V lost 9 bases and J lost 5, with 20 bases in between. CDR1 and CDR2 (germline): SNHLY, FYNNEI. The CDR3 has 15 amino acids. The CDR3 sequence is CARGSGQGSNNEQFF. The CDR3 region has the DNA TGTGCCAGGGGGAGTGGGCAGGGTTCTAACAATGAGCAGTTCTTC. Based on the CDR3 plus reference TRBV2 and TRBJ2-1, the full variable domain is EPEVTQTPSHQVTQMGQEVILRCVPISNHLYFYWYRQILGQKVEFLVSFYNNEISEKSEIFDDQFSVERPDGSNFTLKIRSTKLEDSAMYFCARGSGQGSNNEQFFGPGTRLTVL.

The chain combines TRBV5-6 with TRBJ2-3; TRBD2 is a possible D gene (5 bases). V lost 0 bases and J lost 0, with 8 bases in between. The germline V gene encodes CDR1 SGHDT and CDR2 YYEEEE. The CDR3 covers 15 residues. CDR3 bases: TGTGCCAGCAGCTTGGTTGAGGGAAGCACAGATACGCAGTATTTT. This translates into CASSLVEGSTDTQYF.

As concerns this clone: A much bigger clone sits one base away, suggesting this may be a read error. The same CDR3 also results from other DNA sequences found in this sample. The chain carries TRBV7-2 and TRBJ2-7; D is uncertain. From germline, CDR1 is SGHTA and CDR2 FQGNSA. V lost 1 base and J lost 3, with 1 base in between. The CDR3 covers 11 residues. CDR3 loop: CASSLDYEQYF. The CDR3 DNA follows: TGTGCCAGCAGCTTAGACTACGAGCAGTACTTC.

This chain joins TRBV9 and TRBJ2-3, with D perhaps matching TRBD2 (6 bases). Trimming cost V 4 bases and J 4 bases, with 16 bases left between them. The CDR3 totals 15 residues. Looked up from germline, CDR1 is SGDLS and CDR2 is YYNGEE. The CDR3 coding sequence is TGTGCCAGCAGCATCAGCGGGTCTATCCCAGATACGCAGTATTTT. Amino acid sequence: CASSISGSIPDTQYF.

The chain couples TRBV5-6 to TRBJ2-1, with 8 positions matching TRBD2. CDR3 length equals 15 residues. Germline trimming cut 4 bases from V and 4 bases from J; bases unmatched to any gene: 7. In germline, CDR1 is SGHDT, CDR2 YYEEEE. CDR3 sequence reads: CASSTGLAGYNEQFF. The CDR3 coding sequence is TGTGCCAGCAGCACCGGACTAGCTGGATACAATGAGCAGTTCTTC.

Notes on this clone: The same CDR3 arises from other DNA sequences in this sample as well. V and J are TRBV19 and TRBJ2-7; 7 bases line up with TRBD2. V dropped 3 bases and J dropped 4; count of bases not matched to a gene: 6. The CDR3 is 14 amino acids. Per the germline V gene, CDR1 is LNHDA and CDR2 is SQIVND (reference sequence). This CDR3 reads CASSIGSSGYEQYF. The CDR3, as DNA: TGTGCCAGTAGTATCGGGTCTAGCGGATACGAGCAGTACTTC.